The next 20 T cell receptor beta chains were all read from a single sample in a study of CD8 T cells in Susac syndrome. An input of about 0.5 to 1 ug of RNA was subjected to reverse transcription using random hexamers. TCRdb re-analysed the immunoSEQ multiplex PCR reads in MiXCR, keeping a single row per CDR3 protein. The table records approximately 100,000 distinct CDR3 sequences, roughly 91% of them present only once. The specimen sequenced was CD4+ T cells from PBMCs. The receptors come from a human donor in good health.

The CDR3 nucleotides read TGTGCCAGCTCACCACCGGGAGATACGCAGTATTTT. Residues: CASSPPGDTQYF. V gene TRBV18 combines with J gene TRBJ2-3; D remains ambiguous. The ends were cut back, 0 bases at V and 5 bases at J, with 3 bases in the middle. This CDR3 is built from 12 residues. Germline loops: CDR1 KGHSH, CDR2 LQKENI. Supplemented by reference TRBV18 and TRBJ2-3, the full variable domain reads NAGVMQNPRHLVRRRGQEARLRCSPMKGHSHVYWYRQLPEEGLKFMVYLQKENIIDESGMPKERFSAEFPKEGPSILRIQQVVRGDSAAYFCASSPPGDTQYFGPGTRLTVL.

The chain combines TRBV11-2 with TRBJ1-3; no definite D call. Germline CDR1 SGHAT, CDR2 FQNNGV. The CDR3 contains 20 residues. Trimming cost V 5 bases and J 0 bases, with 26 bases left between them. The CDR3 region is CASSPKAVTRGYNSGNTIYF. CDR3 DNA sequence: TGTGCCAGCAGCCCCAAGGCGGTCACGCGCGGTTATAACTCTGGAAACACCATATATTTT.

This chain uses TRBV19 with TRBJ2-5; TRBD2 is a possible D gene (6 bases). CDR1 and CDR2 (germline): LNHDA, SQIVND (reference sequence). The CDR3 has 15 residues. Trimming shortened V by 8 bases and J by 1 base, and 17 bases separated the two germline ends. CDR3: CASRPGVAAQETQYF. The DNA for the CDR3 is TGTGCCAGTCGCCCTGGGGTAGCGGCCCAAGAGACCCAGTACTTC.

The chain's CDR3 is CASSAGQIYEQYF. CDR3 DNA: TGTGCCAGCAGCGCCGGACAGATCTACGAGCAGTACTTC. The chain uses TRBV11-1 and TRBJ2-7, with D maybe TRBD1 (6 bases). Germline lookup yields CDR1 SGHAT and CDR2 FQDESV (reference sequence). The length of the CDR3 is 13 residues. V shed 5 bases and J shed 3 bases, with 11 bases lying between them.

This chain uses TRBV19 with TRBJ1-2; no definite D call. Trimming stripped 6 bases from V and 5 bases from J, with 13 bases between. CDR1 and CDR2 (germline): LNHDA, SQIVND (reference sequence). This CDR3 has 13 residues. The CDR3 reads CASSRSDAYGYTF. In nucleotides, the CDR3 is TGTGCCAGTAGCCGCAGCGATGCTTATGGCTACACCTTC.

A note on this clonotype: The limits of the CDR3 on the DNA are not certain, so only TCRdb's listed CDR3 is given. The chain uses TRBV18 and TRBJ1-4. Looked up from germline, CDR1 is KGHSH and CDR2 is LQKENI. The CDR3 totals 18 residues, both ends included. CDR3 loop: CASSRGHHKLQLMKNCFF.

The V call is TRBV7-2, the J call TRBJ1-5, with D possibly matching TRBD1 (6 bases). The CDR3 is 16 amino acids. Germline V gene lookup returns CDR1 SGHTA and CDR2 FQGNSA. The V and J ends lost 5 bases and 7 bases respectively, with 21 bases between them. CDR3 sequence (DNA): TGTGCCAGCAGCCAAGGTCGCGGGGGCAAGCAACAGCCCCAGCATTTT. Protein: CASSQGRGGKQQPQHF. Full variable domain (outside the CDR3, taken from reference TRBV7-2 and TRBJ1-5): GAGVSQSPSNKVTEKGKDVELRCDPISGHTALYWYRQSLGQGLEFLIYFQGNSAPDKSGLPSDRFSAERTGGSVSTLTIQRTQQEDSAVYLCASSQGRGGKQQPQHFGDGTRLSIL.

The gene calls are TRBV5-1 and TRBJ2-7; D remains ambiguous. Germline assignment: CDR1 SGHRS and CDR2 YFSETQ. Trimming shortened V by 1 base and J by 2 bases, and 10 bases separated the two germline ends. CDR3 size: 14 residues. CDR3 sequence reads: CASSLSGVTYEQYF. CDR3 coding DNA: TGCGCCAGCAGCTTGTCTGGGGTGACCTACGAGCAGTACTTC.

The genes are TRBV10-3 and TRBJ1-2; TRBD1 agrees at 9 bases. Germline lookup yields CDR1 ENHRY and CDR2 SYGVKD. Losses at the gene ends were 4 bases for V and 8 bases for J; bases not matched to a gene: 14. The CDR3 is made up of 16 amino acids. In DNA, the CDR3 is TGTGCCATCAGTGGTATCCGCGACAGGGGGTTGGGCGGCTACACCTTC. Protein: CAISGIRDRGLGGYTF.

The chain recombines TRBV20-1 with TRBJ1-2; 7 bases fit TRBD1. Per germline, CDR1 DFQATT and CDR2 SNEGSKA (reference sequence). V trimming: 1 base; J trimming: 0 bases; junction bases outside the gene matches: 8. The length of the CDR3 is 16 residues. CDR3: CSARGQGDSPNYGYTF. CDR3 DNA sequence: TGCAGTGCTAGAGGACAGGGTGATTCCCCTAACTATGGCTACACCTTC.

The CDR3 region has the DNA TGCAGTGCTAGAGTGGGGGGAGGGCCGTTCAATGAGCAGTTCTTC. This translates into CSARVGGGPFNEQFF. V and J are TRBV20-1 and TRBJ2-1, with 7 bases fitting TRBD2. Germline CDR1 reads DFQATT; CDR2 reads SNEGSKA (reference sequence). This CDR3 has 15 amino acids. Trimming took 1 base from V and 6 from J; bases not matched to a gene: 9.

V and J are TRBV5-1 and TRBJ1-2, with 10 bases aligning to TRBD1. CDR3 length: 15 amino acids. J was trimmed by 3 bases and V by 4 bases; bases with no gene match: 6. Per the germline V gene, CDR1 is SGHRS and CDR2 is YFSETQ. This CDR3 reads CASSPGTGAYYGYTF. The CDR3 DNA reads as TGCGCCAGCAGCCCAGGGACAGGGGCGTACTATGGCTACACCTTC. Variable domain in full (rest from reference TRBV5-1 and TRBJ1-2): KAGVTQTPRYLIKTRGQQVTLSCSPISGHRSVSWYQQTPGQGLQFLFEYFSETQRNKGNFPGRFSGRQFSNSRSEMNVSTLELGDSALYLCASSPGTGAYYGYTFGSGTRLTVV.

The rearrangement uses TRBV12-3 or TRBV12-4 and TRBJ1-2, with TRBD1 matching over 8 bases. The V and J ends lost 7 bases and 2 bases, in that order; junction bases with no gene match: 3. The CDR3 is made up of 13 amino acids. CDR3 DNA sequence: TGTGCCAGCACGAGACAGGGGAACTATGGCTACACCTTC. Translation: CASTRQGNYGYTF.

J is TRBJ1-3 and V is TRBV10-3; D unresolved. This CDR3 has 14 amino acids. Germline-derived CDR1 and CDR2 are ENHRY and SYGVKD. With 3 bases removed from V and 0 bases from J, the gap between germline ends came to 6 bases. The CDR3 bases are TGTGCCATCAGTGACGGGTCCTCTGGAAACACCATATATTTT. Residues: CAISDGSSGNTIYF.

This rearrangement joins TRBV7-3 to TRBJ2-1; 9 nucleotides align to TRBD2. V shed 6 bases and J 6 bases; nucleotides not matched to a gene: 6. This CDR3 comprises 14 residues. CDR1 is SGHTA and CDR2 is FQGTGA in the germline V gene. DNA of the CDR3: TGTGCCAGCAGAAGTAGCGGGAGAAGCAATGAGCAGTTCTTC. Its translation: CASRSSGRSNEQFF.

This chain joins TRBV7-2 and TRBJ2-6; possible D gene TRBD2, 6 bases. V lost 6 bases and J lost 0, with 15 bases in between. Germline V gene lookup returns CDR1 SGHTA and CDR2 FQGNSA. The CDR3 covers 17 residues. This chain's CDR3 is CASRPAGPSSGANVLTF. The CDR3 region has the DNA TGTGCCAGCAGGCCTGCGGGACCGAGCTCTGGGGCCAACGTCCTGACTTTC.

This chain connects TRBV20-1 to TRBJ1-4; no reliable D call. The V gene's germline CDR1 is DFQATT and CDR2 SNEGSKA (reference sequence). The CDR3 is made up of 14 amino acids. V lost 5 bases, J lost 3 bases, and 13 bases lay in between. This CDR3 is CSARGLQSNEKLFF. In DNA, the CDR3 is TGCAGTGCTCGAGGCCTACAGTCTAATGAAAAACTGTTTTTT.

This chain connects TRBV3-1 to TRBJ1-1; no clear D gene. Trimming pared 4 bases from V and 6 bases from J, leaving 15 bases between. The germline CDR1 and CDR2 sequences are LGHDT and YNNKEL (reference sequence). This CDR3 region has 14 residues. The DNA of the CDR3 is TGTGCCAGCAGCCGAACTTCCGGTGGGCCTGAAGCTTTCTTT. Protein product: CASSRTSGGPEAFF.

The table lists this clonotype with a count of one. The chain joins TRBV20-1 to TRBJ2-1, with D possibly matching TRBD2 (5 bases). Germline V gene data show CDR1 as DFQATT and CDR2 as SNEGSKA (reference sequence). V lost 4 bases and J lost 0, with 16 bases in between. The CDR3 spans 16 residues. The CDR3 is CSAKRAGLSSYNEQFF. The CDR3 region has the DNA TGCAGTGCTAAACGGGCGGGCCTCAGCTCCTACAATGAGCAGTTCTTC.

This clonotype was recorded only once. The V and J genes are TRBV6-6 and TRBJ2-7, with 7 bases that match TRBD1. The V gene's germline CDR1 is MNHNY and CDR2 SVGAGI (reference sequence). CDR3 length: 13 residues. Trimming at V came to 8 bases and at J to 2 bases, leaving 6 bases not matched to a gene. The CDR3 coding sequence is TGTGCCAGCTCTACAGGGGACGCCTACGAGCAGTACTTC. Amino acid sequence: CASSTGDAYEQYF.